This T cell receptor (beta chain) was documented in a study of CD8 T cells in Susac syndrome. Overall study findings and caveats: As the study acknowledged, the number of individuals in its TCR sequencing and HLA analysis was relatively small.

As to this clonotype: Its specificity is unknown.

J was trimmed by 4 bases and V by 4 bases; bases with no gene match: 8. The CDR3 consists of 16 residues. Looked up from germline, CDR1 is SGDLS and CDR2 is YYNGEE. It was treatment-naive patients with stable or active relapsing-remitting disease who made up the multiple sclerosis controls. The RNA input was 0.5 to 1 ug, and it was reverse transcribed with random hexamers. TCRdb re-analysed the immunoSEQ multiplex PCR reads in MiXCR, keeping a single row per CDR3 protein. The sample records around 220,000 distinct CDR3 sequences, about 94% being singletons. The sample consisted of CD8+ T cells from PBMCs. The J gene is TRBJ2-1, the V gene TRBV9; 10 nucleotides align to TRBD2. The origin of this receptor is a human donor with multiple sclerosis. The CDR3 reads CASSSQLAGSYNEQFF. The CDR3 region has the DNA TGTGCCAGCAGCTCCCAACTAGCGGGGTCGTACAATGAGCAGTTCTTC.